A single sample gave rise to the 6 T cell receptor beta chains below, sequenced in a study of blood T cell repertoires in COVID-19. TCRdb's table, derived via immunoSEQ multiplex PCR, lists solely in-frame clones and lacks some. The table records some 700,000 clones, more than 80% of them present only once. Input material: peripheral blood. These receptors originate from a woman aged 18-30 years with acute or convalescent COVID-19.

The chain joins TRBV6-2 or TRBV6-3 to TRBJ2-1, with 10 positions matching TRBD2. Trimming took 6 bases from V and 8 from J; bases not matched to a gene: 10. Germline V CDR1 and CDR2: MNHEY, SVGEGT. The CDR3 is 15 amino acids. The CDR3 region is CASSLLSGGADEQFF. DNA for the CDR3: TGTGCCAGCAGCCTGCTGAGCGGGGGGGCCGATGAGCAGTTCTTC.

The chain couples TRBV12-3 or TRBV12-4 to TRBJ1-2, with no clear D. V lost 7 bases to trimming and J lost 6 bases, with 12 bases between them. The CDR3 consists of 12 residues. The CDR3 sequence is CASTSGSNGYTF. In DNA, the CDR3 is TGTGCCAGCACCTCGGGGTCTAATGGCTACACCTTC.

A remark on this clone: This sample also contains other DNA sequences that code for the same CDR3. This chain uses TRBV7-2 with TRBJ1-2, with D unresolved. This CDR3 spans 14 amino acids. Germline V lookup: CDR1 SGHTA, CDR2 FQGNSA. The V end was cut by 9 bases, the J end by 0 bases, with 14 bases between. CDR3: CASSTSRSNYGYTF. CDR3 nucleotides: TGTGCCAGTAGTACTTCGAGATCTAACTATGGCTACACCTTC.

The gene calls are TRBV4-1 and TRBJ2-4; TRBD2 matches at 11 bases. V was pared by 3 bases and J by 4 bases, with 5 bases of the junction left unmatched. Germline V CDR1 and CDR2: MGHRA, YSYEKL. This CDR3 comprises 16 residues. The DNA of the CDR3 is TGCGCCAGCAGCCACTACGGACTAGCGGGTAAAAACATTCAGTACTTC. The encoded protein is CASSHYGLAGKNIQYF.

This chain joins TRBV5-1 and TRBJ2-7; TRBD2 is a possible D gene (7 bases). The V gene lost 0 bases and the J gene lost 6 bases, with 13 bases spanning the gap. CDR1 and CDR2 from the germline V gene are SGHRS and YFSETQ. The CDR3 has 14 residues. CDR3 nucleotides: TGCGCCAGCAGCTTGGAGGGAGGGGGGCGCGAGCAGTACTTC. It yields the protein CASSLEGGGREQYF.

The gene calls are TRBV27 and TRBJ1-6, with a tentative D call TRBD1 (6 bases). Per germline, CDR1 MNHEY and CDR2 SMNVEV (reference sequence). This CDR3 has 13 amino acids. Trimming cost V 5 bases and J 8 bases, with 10 bases left between them. The CDR3 region has the DNA TGTGCCAGCAGTAAACAGGGATATTCACCCCTCCACTTT. Its protein product is CASSKQGYSPLHF.